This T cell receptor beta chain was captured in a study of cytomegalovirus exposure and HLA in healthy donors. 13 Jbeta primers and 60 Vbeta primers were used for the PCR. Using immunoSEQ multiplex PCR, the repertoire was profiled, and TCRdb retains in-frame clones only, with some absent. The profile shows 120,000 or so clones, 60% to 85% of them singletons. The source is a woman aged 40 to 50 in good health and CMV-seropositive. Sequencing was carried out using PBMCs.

DNA for the CDR3: TGCAGCGTTGAAGGCCCCGGACAGGAAACGAACACTGAAGCTTTCTTT. This translates into CSVEGPGQETNTEAFF. This chain uses TRBV29-1 with TRBJ1-1; 7 bases are a match to TRBD1. J was trimmed by 1 base and V by 1 base; bases with no gene match: 9. Germline V gene sequence: CDR1 SQVTM, CDR2 ANQGSEA. This CDR3 has 16 amino acids.